This TCR beta chain was sequenced in a study of CD8+CD57+ T cells in acquired aplastic anemia. Looking at the study overall: The DNA of sorted CD4+ and CD8+ cells averaged 3.2 ug.

All sequencing subjects had displayed CD8+CD57+ cell expansion on flow cytometry. The cohort consisted entirely of patients having severe acquired aplastic anemia. CDR1 is LNHDA, CDR2 SQIVND, per germline (reference sequence). The CDR3 extends over 17 amino acids. Trimming stripped 2 bases from V and 4 bases from J, with 20 bases between. Genomic DNA provided the template from which TCR beta VDJ and CDR3 profiles were obtained. TCRdb re-derived calls from the reads in MiXCR, one entry per CDR3 protein. The sample holds about 200,000 distinct CDR3 sequences, under 55% seen once. This clonotype came up once.

The origin of this receptor is a human donor with aplastic anemia. This chain connects TRBV19 to TRBJ1-2, with D unclear. The sequenced sample consisted of sorted CD4+, CD8+, or CD8+CD57+ T cells (not recorded which) from PBMCs. CDR3 sequence (DNA): TGTGCCAGTAGTATACCCCGGCCCGCAATGACCGGCTATGGCTACACCTTC. Translating gives CASSIPRPAMTGYGYTF.